The clone carrying this T cell receptor beta chain is a singleton in its sample. Its matching antigen is unknown. Whether given at about 4 or about 12 weeks, second doses were pooled. V gave up 3 bases and J gave up 5 bases; unmatched junction bases: 5. The CDR3 runs to 14 residues. The germline CDR1 and CDR2 sequences are SGHVS and FNYEAQ. This sample was included in a study of T cell responses to AZD1222 COVID-19 vaccine. General observations from the study: Vaccination with two AZD1222 doses was followed by a rise in Spike-specific TCR breadth and depth. Seropositive status at baseline applied to only a handful of AZD1222 recipients.

Data came from immunoSEQ multiplex PCR; TCRdb stores just in-frame clones and leaves some out. This sample has about 79,000 clones, with about 88% found just once. The chain employs TRBV7-6 and TRBJ2-5, with TRBD1 matching 8 bases. The sequence was obtained from an adult who received the AZD1222 COVID-19 vaccine. Sequenced material: peripheral blood, taken 28 days after the second AZD1222 dose. CDR3 residues: CASSFRTGRETQYF. The DNA for the CDR3 is TGTGCCAGCAGCTTCAGGACAGGGAGGGAGACCCAGTACTTC.